The 32 T cell receptor beta chains presented below share a single source sample, sequenced in a study of OX40 agonist ivuxolimab in advanced cancers. Sequencing used immunoSEQ multiplex PCR; TCRdb keeps in-frame clones, though not all of them. This repertoire shows fewer than 80,000 clones, around 84% found once; its top ten account for 0.9% to 1.4%. The material was CD4+ or CD8+ T cells sorted from blood, obtained in a trial of the OX40 agonist ivuxolimab. The receptor source for this set is an adult with an advanced solid tumor such as melanoma, head and neck, liver or kidney cancer.

This chain connects TRBV6-5 to TRBJ1-4; D is possibly TRBD1 (5 bases). V was clipped by 2 bases and J by 5 bases, with 9 bases between them. Germline-derived CDR1 and CDR2 are MNHEY and SVGAGI. The CDR3 is 14 amino acids. The CDR3 DNA is TGTGCCAGCAGTTACGGGGGGGGGAATGAAAAACTGTTTTTT. It specifies CASSYGGGNEKLFF.

This rearrangement joins TRBV7-2 to TRBJ1-6; 9 positions agree with TRBD1. From germline, CDR1 is SGHTA and CDR2 FQGNSA. V lost 4 bases to trimming and J lost 14 bases; unmatched junction nucleotides: 9. This CDR3 has 14 residues. The CDR3 bases are TGTGCCAGCAGCTCGCCGGGACAGGGTGCGTCCCTCCACTTT. Encoded protein: CASSSPGQGASLHF.

V and J are TRBV19 and TRBJ2-5; no reliable D call. The V and J ends lost 3 bases and 2 bases respectively, with 10 bases between them. Per the germline V gene, CDR1 is LNHDA and CDR2 is SQIVND (reference sequence). The CDR3 length is 14 residues. Here the CDR3 reads CASSIAASQETQYF. In nucleotides, the CDR3 is TGTGCCAGTAGTATTGCGGCTAGTCAAGAGACCCAGTACTTC.

This sequence joins TRBV9 and TRBJ2-7; D might be TRBD2 (7 bases). Trimming stripped 3 bases from V and 1 base from J, with 14 bases between. The germline V gene encodes CDR1 SGDLS and CDR2 YYNGEE. The length of the CDR3 is 15 residues. CDR3 sequence: CASSGEGGRSYEQYF. The CDR3 DNA reads TGTGCCAGCAGCGGCGAGGGGGGGAGGTCCTACGAGCAGTACTTC.

The genes are TRBV5-4 and TRBJ2-7, with TRBD1 matching over 9 bases. J gave up 10 bases and V 4 bases, and 6 bases lay outside the gene matches. This CDR3 comprises 12 residues. Germline-derived CDR1 and CDR2 are SGHNT and YYREEE (reference sequence). The CDR3, as DNA: TGTGCCAGCAGCGAGACAGGGGGTCCTCAGTACTTC. It is translated as CASSETGGPQYF.

The table lists this clone with a few counts. The chain is built from TRBV7-8 and TRBJ2-7; no clear D. The CDR3 contains 12 residues. Trimming removed 3 bases at V and 1 base at J, with 4 bases between. Germline V CDR1 and CDR2: SGHVS, FQNEAQ. The CDR3 reads CASSFGSYEQYF. The CDR3 bases are TGTGCCAGCAGCTTTGGATCCTACGAGCAGTACTTC.

This sequence joins TRBV29-1 and TRBJ1-1, with D perhaps matching TRBD1 (6 bases). Trimming cost V 7 bases and J 10 bases, with 16 bases left between them. The length of the CDR3 is 11 residues. Germline V CDR1 and CDR2: SQVTM, ANQGSEA. The CDR3 loop reads CSGGRGSRAFF. The CDR3 DNA follows: TGCAGCGGGGGGAGGGGGTCAAGAGCTTTCTTT.

The chain employs TRBV7-8 and TRBJ1-2, with no clear D. CDR3 length equals 17 residues. Germline CDR1 reads SGHVS; CDR2 reads FQNEAQ. The ends were cut back, 2 bases at V and 1 base at J, with 17 bases in the middle. The CDR3 DNA reads TGTGCCAGCAGCTTATATTCACGGACGGCCGTTAACTATGGCTACACCTTC. It encodes CASSLYSRTAVNYGYTF.

The J gene is TRBJ2-2, the V gene TRBV7-2, with 13 bases matching TRBD2. Germline CDR1 SGHTA, CDR2 FQGNSA. The length of the CDR3 is 18 residues. Trimming removed 5 bases from V and 8 bases from J; junction bases left unmatched: 14. Here the CDR3 reads CASSLYRLAGGGSGELFF. The CDR3 DNA reads as TGTGCCAGCAGCCTATACAGACTAGCGGGGGGAGGCTCTGGGGAGCTGTTTTTT.

The chain carries TRBV19 and TRBJ1-5, with 7 bases fitting TRBD1. The germline V gene encodes CDR1 LNHDA and CDR2 SQIVND (reference sequence). V dropped 4 bases and J dropped 5; count of bases not matched to a gene: 2. The CDR3 extends over 13 amino acids. As DNA, the CDR3 is TGTGCCAGTAGTAGAGACAGGGATCAGCCCCAGCATTTT. Translation: CASSRDRDQPQHF.

The gene calls are TRBV18 and TRBJ2-5; D assignment may be TRBD1 or TRBD2 (5 bases each). The J call may be wrong; the DNA end is better matched by TRBJ2-7. Germline V gives CDR1 KGHSH, CDR2 LQKENI. The CDR3 loop spans 13 amino acids. The CDR3 protein is CASSLGTSYEQYF. The CDR3 DNA sequence: TGTGCCAGCTCACTGGGGACCTCCTACGAGCAGTACTTC.

The chain carries TRBV28 and TRBJ1-6; D is uncertain. CDR1 is MDHEN and CDR2 is SYDVKM in the germline V gene. V lost 3 bases and J 5 bases, leaving 8 bases between the germline ends. CDR3 length: 14 residues. The CDR3 sequence is CASSFRRDNSPLHF. The CDR3 DNA is TGTGCCAGCAGTTTTCGGCGGGATAATTCACCCCTCCACTTT.

Here the CDR3 reads CSVARGKETQYF. The CDR3, as DNA: TGCAGCGTTGCCCGGGGGAAAGAGACCCAGTACTTC. V gene TRBV29-1 combines with J gene TRBJ2-5; possibly TRBD2 for D (6 bases). Trimming pared 4 bases from V and 3 bases from J, leaving 9 bases between. CDR3 length: 12 amino acids. Germline CDR1 SQVTM, CDR2 ANQGSEA.

This chain joins TRBV7-6 and TRBJ2-3; 7 bases map to TRBD2. V lost 10 bases and J lost 4; bases outside the gene matches: 8. The length of the CDR3 is 13 residues. From germline, CDR1 is SGHVS and CDR2 FNYEAQ. CDR3 DNA sequence: TGTGCCACATTAGCGGCGGGGGCAGATACGCAGTATTTT. Encoded protein: CATLAAGADTQYF.

The V gene is TRBV25-1, the J gene TRBJ2-1, with TRBD1 as a possible D gene (6 bases). The CDR3 has 12 amino acids. V gave up 8 bases and J gave up 5 bases, with 10 bases separating them. Germline V gene lookup returns CDR1 MGHDK and CDR2 SYGVNS. CDR3 bases: TGTGCCAGCCGAGGGGGACACAATGAGCAGTTCTTC. This gives the protein CASRGGHNEQFF. The whole variable domain, filled in from reference TRBV25-1 and TRBJ2-1, reads EADIYQTPRYLVIGTGKKITLECSQTMGHDKMYWYQQDPGMELHLIHYSYGVNSTEKGDLSSESTVSRIRTEHFPLTLESARPSHTSQYLCASRGGHNEQFFGPGTRLTVL.

The chain carries TRBV11-2 and TRBJ2-7; 7 bases agree with TRBD1. Germline trimming cut 5 bases from V and 0 bases from J; bases unmatched to any gene: 4. This CDR3 contains 14 residues. Germline V gene data show CDR1 as SGHAT and CDR2 as FQNNGV. CDR3 amino acids: CASSKDRTSYEQYF. CDR3 DNA: TGTGCCAGCAGCAAGGACAGGACCTCCTACGAGCAGTACTTC.

This rearrangement joins TRBV2 to TRBJ2-5; D is perhaps TRBD1 (6 bases). Germline V gives CDR1 SNHLY, CDR2 FYNNEI. The CDR3 covers 15 residues. Trimming pared 4 bases from V and 6 bases from J, leaving 18 bases between. CDR3 residues: CASSGINRAGQTQYF. The CDR3 coding sequence is TGTGCCAGCAGTGGGATTAACAGGGCCGGTCAGACCCAGTACTTC.

This clone was counted at least ten times. The chain couples TRBV19 to TRBJ1-4; D is perhaps TRBD1 (6 bases). This CDR3 is 15 amino acids long. The V gene's germline CDR1 is LNHDA and CDR2 SQIVND (reference sequence). Trimming pared 7 bases from V and 0 bases from J, leaving 12 bases between. DNA of the CDR3: TGTGCCAGTAAGGACAGATATTCAACTAATGAAAAACTGTTTTTT. Its translation: CASKDRYSTNEKLFF.

This clone was recorded once. V gene TRBV11-2 combines with J gene TRBJ1-6, with TRBD1 as a possible D gene (6 bases). The germline gives CDR1 SGHAT, CDR2 FQNNGV. V was pared by 5 bases and J by 8 bases, with 22 bases between. CDR3 length equals 17 residues. CDR3 bases: TGTGCCAGCAGCCCCGGCGGTGCAGGGGCTTTACATTCACCCCTCCACTTT. This sequence encodes CASSPGGAGALHSPLHF.

The V call is TRBV4-3, the J call TRBJ2-2; TRBD1 is a possible D gene (6 bases). Trimming shortened V by 2 bases and J by 15 bases, and 25 bases separated the two germline ends. Germline values: CDR1 LGHNA, CDR2 YSLEER. The CDR3 contains 16 residues. CDR3 protein: CASSQKQGIASTEMFF. In DNA form, the CDR3 reads TGCGCCAGCAGCCAAAAACAGGGTATTGCCTCCACAGAAATGTTTTTT.

The chain employs TRBV10-1 and TRBJ1-1, with D uncertain. Germline V CDR1 and CDR2: WNHNN, SYGVQD (reference sequence). The V end lost 2 bases, the J end lost 3 bases, and 7 bases lay between the germline ends. The CDR3 has 13 amino acids. CDR3 bases: TGCGCCAGCAGTGAGACGAGGTACACTGAAGCTTTCTTT. Translation: CASSETRYTEAFF.

CDR3 nucleotides: TGCGCCAGCAGCTTTCTTGGGGGGAGCACTGAAGCTTTCTTT. It is translated as CASSFLGGSTEAFF. The V and J genes are TRBV5-1 and TRBJ1-1, with a weak D call TRBD1 (5 bases). The CDR3 has 14 residues. V was trimmed by 2 bases and J by 4 bases, leaving 12 bases between them. The germline gives CDR1 SGHRS, CDR2 YFSETQ.

The chain joins TRBV18 to TRBJ2-3, with 7 bases fitting TRBD1. The CDR3 totals 14 residues. Germline V gene data show CDR1 as KGHSH and CDR2 as LQKENI. J gave up 3 bases and V 2 bases, and 2 bases lay outside the gene matches. This CDR3 is CASSPKTGTDTQYF. The CDR3 DNA follows: TGTGCCAGCTCACCAAAGACAGGGACAGATACGCAGTATTTT. Based on the CDR3 plus reference TRBV18 and TRBJ2-3, the full variable domain is NAGVMQNPRHLVRRRGQEARLRCSPMKGHSHVYWYRQLPEEGLKFMVYLQKENIIDESGMPKERFSAEFPKEGPSILRIQQVVRGDSAAYFCASSPKTGTDTQYFGPGTRLTVL.

The sample holds one count of this clone. The chain is built from TRBV6-5 and TRBJ2-7, with TRBD1 matching 7 bases. The germline V gene encodes CDR1 MNHEY and CDR2 SVGAGI. With 8 bases clipped from V and 2 bases from J, the junction kept 6 bases outside the gene matches. The CDR3 contains 13 residues. The CDR3 loop reads CASGTESPYEQYF. For the CDR3, the DNA is TGTGCCAGCGGGACAGAGTCCCCCTACGAGCAGTACTTC.

The chain employs TRBV2 and TRBJ2-7, with a weak D call TRBD1 (6 bases). The V gene's germline CDR1 is SNHLY and CDR2 FYNNEI. This CDR3 contains 15 residues. Deletions cut 2 bases from V and 6 bases from J, with 17 bases between. The CDR3 DNA is TGTGCCAGCAGTGAAAGGGTGGTCAGGGGAAGCGAGCAGTACTTC. Protein product: CASSERVVRGSEQYF.

The J gene is TRBJ2-5, the V gene TRBV6-1, with D possibly matching TRBD1 (6 bases). The CDR3 length is 15 residues. Germline V gene lookup returns CDR1 MNHNS and CDR2 SASEGT. Deletions cut 8 bases from V and 2 bases from J, with 18 bases between. CDR3 residues: CASSEVTDRQETQYF. The CDR3 coding sequence is TGTGCCAGCTCGGAGGTGACTGACAGGCAAGAGACCCAGTACTTC.

The chain links TRBV27 to TRBJ1-5; 10 nucleotides agree with TRBD1. Germline-derived CDR1 and CDR2 are MNHEY and SMNVEV (reference sequence). This CDR3 contains 17 residues. The CDR3 region has the DNA TGTGCTCCCCGTGGAGGGGACAGGGGACATAGCAATCAGCCCCAGCATTTT. This encodes CAPRGGDRGHSNQPQHF.

V gene TRBV7-3 combines with J gene TRBJ2-3, with D possibly matching TRBD2 (7 bases). V was cut by 5 bases and J by 5 bases, with 14 bases left in between. Germline CDR1 SGHTA, CDR2 FQGTGA. This CDR3 has 14 amino acids. In DNA form, the CDR3 reads TGTGCCAGCAGCCCGGGGGGCCAGGGAGATACGCAGTATTTT. Encoded protein: CASSPGGQGDTQYF.

This rearrangement joins TRBV4-3 to TRBJ2-5, with unresolved D. The better agreement between TRBJ2-7 and the DNA end casts doubt on the J call. CDR3 length: 14 residues. Germline CDR1 LGHNA, CDR2 YSLEER. The CDR3: CASSQDMAGYEQYF. CDR3 nucleotides: TGCGCCAGCAGCCAAGATATGGCAGGCTACGAGCAGTACTTC.

The chain recombines TRBV29-1 with TRBJ1-1; D gene uncertain. V was clipped by 3 bases and J by 6 bases, with 8 bases between them. The CDR3 length is 11 residues. CDR1 is SQVTM and CDR2 is ANQGSEA in the germline V gene. The DNA for the CDR3 is TGCAGCGTTGACGAGGGCGCTGAAGCTTTCTTT. Encoded protein: CSVDEGAEAFF.

The chain has TRBV7-2 and TRBJ2-6; TRBD2 aligns across 7 bases. V dropped 5 bases and J dropped 4; count of bases not matched to a gene: 14. CDR1 and CDR2 from the germline V gene are SGHTA and FQGNSA. There are 18 residues in the CDR3. The CDR3 region is CASSPRVAGTTGANVLTF. CDR3 nucleotides: TGTGCCAGCAGCCCGCGGGTGGCAGGGACTACGGGGGCCAACGTCCTGACTTTC.

This clone was recorded once. The rearrangement uses TRBV19 and TRBJ1-2; D ambiguous. The V and J ends lost 4 bases and 2 bases respectively, with 8 bases between them. The CDR3 loop spans 13 amino acids. Germline V lookup: CDR1 LNHDA, CDR2 SQIVND (reference sequence). In DNA, the CDR3 is TGTGCCAGTAGTAGCCGGGAGAACTATGGCTACACCTTC. Its translation is CASSSRENYGYTF.